A selection of T cell receptor beta chains follows, all from one sample in a study of blood T cell repertoires in COVID-19. Clones were sequenced by immunoSEQ multiplex PCR, and TCRdb holds only the in-frame ones, with some missing. The sample gives approximately 470,000 clones, approximately 90% of which show up once; about 0.7% is in the top ten. The material sequenced was PBMCs or T cells enriched from blood (not recorded which). Source of these receptors: a woman aged 18-30 years who had recovered from COVID-19. CDR3s leave out the opening cysteine and the closing phenylalanine or tryptophan. Fields, in order: V gene, clone size, J gene, CDR3 protein. Size tells how often a clone was seen (once, few, many) or the class of an expanded clone, and some rows leave it out.

TRBV2	.	TRBJ1-1	ASSAWTGGTNTEAF
TRBV7-2	.	TRBJ2-5	ASSLVAAGWETQY
TRBV2	.	TRBJ1-6	ASSPRESPLH
TRBV19	few	TRBJ1-5	ASRWGGALSNQPQH
TRBV7-9	.	TRBJ1-4	ASSLETGSMETNEKLF
TRBV28	.	TRBJ1-5	ASTRGESYQPQH
TRBV9	.	TRBJ1-4	ASSGSENEKLF
TRBV7-8	.	TRBJ2-3	ASSLRLGGRGNTDTQY
TRBV11-2	.	TRBJ2-3	ASSQGQLQDTQY
TRBV15	.	TRBJ2-3	ATSRSLTTSGVDTQY
TRBV29-1	.	TRBJ2-3	SVEDEGNPGQGTDTQY
TRBV2	.	TRBJ2-5	ASSQQETQY
TRBV30	.	TRBJ1-2	AWSVPGQVNGYT
TRBV27	.	TRBJ2-3	ASSLTSEDTQY
TRBV7-8	.	TRBJ1-1	ASSLVRLSNTEAF
TRBV2	.	TRBJ1-2	ASSEEGYGYT
TRBV6-5	few	TRBJ1-1	ASSPAADTEAF
TRBV4-1	.	TRBJ2-2	ASSQVDRGAGELF
TRBV30	.	TRBJ1-3	ATQTGVSGNTIY
TRBV7-9	few	TRBJ1-2	ASGPRGGYGYT
TRBV6-5	.	TRBJ2-7	ASSYSHTGYEQY
TRBV5-6	.	TRBJ1-2	ASSLERARNYGYT
TRBV5-1	.	TRBJ1-1	ASSWARGDTEAF
TRBV6-5	.	TRBJ2-2	ASRSTGPGELF
TRBV7-3	.	TRBJ1-6	ASSLAGGNSPLH
TRBV14	.	TRBJ2-2	ASSQLDYKNTGELF
TRBV25-1	.	TRBJ1-1	ASGQGTEAF
TRBV3-1/TRBV3-2	.	TRBJ2-2	ASSQGPPSAGDRTGELF
TRBV30	.	TRBJ1-2	AWSTGIMVGYT
TRBV4-1	.	TRBJ2-5	ASSQHGTSLETQY
TRBV18	.	TRBJ2-1	ASSPSGTSSEQF
TRBV7-9	.	TRBJ1-1	ASSLASQSPNTEAF
TRBV5-8	.	TRBJ2-1	ASSLPGQLYNEQF
TRBV5-1	.	TRBJ1-1	ASSLNPRGTEAF
TRBV5-1	.	TRBJ1-1	ASSRGQGTGTEAF
TRBV5-1	.	TRBJ1-2	ASSLAGQNYGYT